The 10 T cell receptor beta chains below were found in one sample sequenced in a study of blood T cell repertoires in COVID-19. Using immunoSEQ multiplex PCR, the repertoire was profiled, and TCRdb retains in-frame clones only, with some absent. This sample carries 150,000 to 200,000 clones, about 81% of them seen once, and the ten largest clones take under 13%. The sequencing input was peripheral blood. These receptor sequences come from a human donor in a cohort sampled during active COVID-19.

This CDR3 is CASSEQGGTQYF. The CDR3 region has the DNA TGTGCCAGCAGTGAGCAGGGGGGTACGCAGTATTTT. The V gene is TRBV6-2 or TRBV6-3, the J gene TRBJ2-3, with a possible D match to TRBD1 (7 bases). V lost 5 bases to trimming and J lost 8 bases, with 11 bases between them. The CDR3 sequence is 12 residues long. From germline, CDR1 is MNHEY and CDR2 SVGEGT.

The genes are TRBV14 and TRBJ2-5; D possibly corresponds to TRBD1 (5 bases). In germline, CDR1 is SGHDN, CDR2 FVKESK. Trimming removed 1 base from V and 5 bases from J, with 14 bases in between. The CDR3 length is 15 residues. The CDR3 reads CASSQVGPRWETQYF. In DNA, the CDR3 is TGTGCCAGCAGCCAAGTGGGGCCCCGCTGGGAGACCCAGTACTTC.

V gene TRBV11-2 combines with J gene TRBJ1-1, with no clear D. The CDR3 extends over 14 amino acids. In germline, CDR1 is SGHAT, CDR2 FQNNGV. V lost 0 bases and J lost 0, with 5 bases in between. CDR3 residues: CASSLDKLNTEAFF. Here the CDR3 DNA reads TGTGCCAGCAGCTTAGACAAATTGAACACTGAAGCTTTCTTT. Combining the CDR3 with reference TRBV11-2 and TRBJ1-1 gives the whole variable domain EAGVAQSPRYKIIEKRQSVAFWCNPISGHATLYWYQQILGQGPKLLIQFQNNGVVDDSQLPKDRFSAERLKGVDSTLKIQPAKLEDSAVYLCASSLDKLNTEAFFGQGTRLTVV.

This chain uses TRBV7-3 with TRBJ2-1; 8 nucleotides line up with TRBD2. V was clipped by 4 bases and J by 2 bases; unmatched bases: 7. CDR3 length: 16 amino acids. Per the germline V gene, CDR1 is SGHTA and CDR2 is FQGTGA. The CDR3 DNA sequence: TGTGCCAGCAGCTACCCCCTAGCGGGTACCTACAATGAGCAGTTCTTC. Translation gives CASSYPLAGTYNEQFF.

Only a few counts were recorded for this clone. This rearrangement joins TRBV27 to TRBJ2-7; possible D gene TRBD1, 5 bases. This CDR3 is built from 12 residues. CDR1 MNHEY and CDR2 SMNVEV come from the germline V gene (reference sequence). V was clipped by 5 bases and J by 7 bases, with 12 bases between them. As DNA, the CDR3 is TGTGCCAGCAGTGGTCAGGGTCAGGAGCAGTACTTC. As protein: CASSGQGQEQYF.

The V gene is TRBV11-2, the J gene TRBJ2-1; TRBD2 matches at 10 bases. The CDR3 length is 14 residues. Germline CDR1 SGHAT, CDR2 FQNNGV. The junction had 0 bases not matched to a gene; V was cut back by 3 bases and J by 4 bases. Here the CDR3 reads CASSLGLAYNEQFF. The CDR3 DNA follows: TGTGCCAGCAGCTTGGGACTAGCGTACAATGAGCAGTTCTTC.

The genes are TRBV11-2 and TRBJ1-1; no definite D call. This CDR3 spans 15 amino acids. The V and J ends lost 3 bases and 4 bases respectively, with 15 bases between them. CDR1 and CDR2 (germline): SGHAT, FQNNGV. CDR3: CASSFGNLGSTEAFF. The CDR3 DNA follows: TGTGCCAGCAGCTTTGGGAATTTGGGGAGCACTGAAGCTTTCTTT.

The V and J genes are TRBV5-1 and TRBJ2-3; 13 bases agree with TRBD2. J was trimmed by 1 base and V by 4 bases; bases with no gene match: 3. This CDR3 spans 16 amino acids. Per germline, CDR1 SGHRS and CDR2 YFSETQ. The CDR3 loop is CASSGGLAGGTDTQYF. For the CDR3, the DNA is TGCGCCAGCAGCGGCGGACTAGCGGGGGGCACAGATACGCAGTATTTT.

The chain carries TRBV9 and TRBJ2-2; 8 bases line up with TRBD1. Trimming removed 0 bases from V and 0 bases from J; junction bases left unmatched: 7. Germline V CDR1 and CDR2: SGDLS, YYNGEE. The CDR3 totals 18 residues. CDR3 sequence reads: CASSVARDRSANTGELFF. Here the CDR3 DNA reads TGTGCCAGCAGCGTAGCGCGGGACAGGTCTGCGAACACCGGGGAGCTGTTTTTT.

The chain employs TRBV7-3 and TRBJ2-3; 9 nucleotides match TRBD1. This CDR3 contains 17 residues. Looked up from germline, CDR1 is SGHTA and CDR2 is FQGTGA. V was clipped by 6 bases and J by 3 bases; unmatched bases: 13. The CDR3 coding sequence is TGTGCCAGCAGTCTAAAGGGGGGACAGGGCTGGACAGATACGCAGTATTTT. Protein product: CASSLKGGQGWTDTQYF.